This T cell receptor (beta chain) was profiled in a study of blood T cell repertoires in COVID-19. Across the whole study: Acute and convalescent COVID-19 specimens originated in the United States, Italy and Spain. T cells, B-cell-depleted T cells, or PBMCs provided the cDNA or gDNA that served as material.

The CDR3 has 12 residues. Germline loops: CDR1 SGHNT, CDR2 YYREEE (reference sequence). The ends were cut back, 4 bases at V and 8 bases at J, with 13 bases in the middle. In the original workflow: Counts of nucleated cells, estimated from reference gene primer amplification, were obtained. Profiled with immunoSEQ multiplex PCR; TCRdb holds only in-frame clones, not every one. Clone size and the V and J calls come from that table; the DNA yielded D and trimming. The sample includes 120,000 to 150,000 clones, around 84% of them seen just once. Source material: peripheral blood. The receptor's source is a man between 60 and 75 years old with active or convalescent COVID-19. The chain is built from TRBV5-4 and TRBJ2-7, with D uncertain. CDR3 protein: CASSRDTNKQYF. CDR3 sequence (DNA): TGTGCCAGCAGCCGAGACACGAACAAGCAGTACTTC.